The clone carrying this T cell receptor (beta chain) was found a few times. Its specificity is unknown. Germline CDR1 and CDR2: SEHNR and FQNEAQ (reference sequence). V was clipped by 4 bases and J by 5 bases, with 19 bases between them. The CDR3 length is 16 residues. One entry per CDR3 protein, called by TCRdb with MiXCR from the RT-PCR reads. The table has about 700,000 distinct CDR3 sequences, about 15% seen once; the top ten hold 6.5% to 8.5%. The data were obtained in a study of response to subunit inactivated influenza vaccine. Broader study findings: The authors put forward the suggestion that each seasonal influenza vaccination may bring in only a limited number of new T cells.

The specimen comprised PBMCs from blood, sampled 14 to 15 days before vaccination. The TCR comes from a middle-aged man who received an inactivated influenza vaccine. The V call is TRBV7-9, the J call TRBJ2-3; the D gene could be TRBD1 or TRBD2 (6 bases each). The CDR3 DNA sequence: TGTGCCAGCAGCTGGAGCGGTCGGGGGCCTGGAGATACGCAGTATTTT. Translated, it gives CASSWSGRGPGDTQYF.